This TCR beta chain was observed in a study of blood T cell repertoires in COVID-19 (dated by TCRdb to about 2020). About the full investigation: The collaborator samples originated in the United States, Italy and Spain and spanned the acute and convalescent phases of COVID-19. The material from the prospective study consisted of cDNA or gDNA derived from T cells, B-cell-depleted T cells, or PBMCs. Deeply sampled blood TCRbeta repertoires from subjects exposed to, actively infected with, or recovered from COVID-19 were included in the dataset. The repertoires were made available in a free public database intended to serve as a resource for research on the immune response to SARS-CoV-2. The samples were drawn from the first 160 participants of the ongoing ImmuneRACE study and from 1,254 subjects provided by 6 global collaborators. Sample metadata almost always included a de-identified subject ID, COVID-19 status, age in years and sex. Where HLA class I and class II types were available, the types were taken from metadata supplied by the sample provider, not from assay-based typing.

One collaborating source in Seattle enrolled patients while the patients were actively infected and followed the patients over time throughout the course of disease. Collaborating institutions collected whole blood in K2EDTA tubes following their own protocols. For TCRbeta analysis, collaborators shipped samples as frozen whole blood, isolated PBMCs, or DNA extracted from either of those sample types. The immunoSEQ Assay, a bias-controlled multiplex PCR, was used to amplify TCRbeta CDR3 regions from genomic DNA. The study's processing was this. The number of nucleated cells in each sample was estimated by amplification of reference gene primers within the assay. To quantify the absolute abundance of each unique TCRbeta CDR3 rearrangement, sequence reads were collapsed and filtered. Productive Simpson clonality was computed per sample as the square root of Simpson's diversity index over productive rearrangements. TCRdb holds this immuneACCESS table with in-frame rearrangements only. Some clones are missing; in checked studies, unresolved V genes explain under half, and the rest has no known cause. The V and J calls and the clone size are those of that table, but D and trimming were determined from the DNA. Here the sample has 400,000 or so clones; around nine tenths occur a single time. Roughly 1.5% of the sample is in the top ten clones.

Study-wide findings and limitations: The amount of clinical and demographic metadata varied by source and participant and was provided uncurated.

V is cut back by 1 base and J by 6 bases, with 6 bases in the junction unmatched. The CDR3 runs 16 amino acids, cysteine and phenylalanine included. The only DNA kept is the CDR3, 48 bases in frame from the first base. Taken from the germline V gene, the CDR1 and CDR2 loops are SGHTA and FQGNSA. In the case of this clone: The antigen this receptor binds is unknown. Per-base quality was not reported, and no clone a single base away is much larger than it.

The specimen sequenced was peripheral blood. The receptor comes from a woman between 35 and 50 years old with COVID-19, enrolled during active disease. The sequence links TRBV7-2 to TRBJ1-6, and 7 junction bases match TRBD1. The CDR3 region reads CASSLVGTAINSPLHF. The DNA reads TGTGCCAGCAGCTTAGTCGGGACAGCTATTAATTCACCCCTCCACTTT.